This T cell receptor beta chain was retrieved from a study of CD8 T cells in ankylosing spondylitis. Study-level findings and limits: Clones linked to disease were reported to show significant enrichment in matched ankylosing spondylitis synovial fluid. Both synovial fluid and blood in reactive arthritis had previously been reported to carry some motif variants. Within ankylosing spondylitis blood, a TCR beta motif made up of several highly homologous variants appeared to be characteristic.

Quantitative 5'-RACE with molecular barcodes was used to make the TCR beta libraries. One entry per CDR3 protein results from TCRdb running MiXCR on the 5' RACE reads. The sample holds tens of thousands of distinct CDR3 sequences, about 5.4% seen once. This CDR3 contains 15 residues. Per germline, CDR1 MDHEN and CDR2 SYDVKM. The V and J ends lost 2 bases and 5 bases respectively, with 13 bases between them. Many counts were recorded for this clonotype. Its specificity is unknown. This TCR was sampled from a male donor with ankylosing spondylitis or in good health (not recorded which). The V gene is TRBV28, the J gene TRBJ2-1, with TRBD2 as a possible D gene (7 bases). Material for sequencing was blood, either unsorted or a sorted T cell fraction (not recorded which). For the CDR3, the DNA is TGTGCCAGCAGTTTAGTCGGGGGGCTAGACAATGAGCAGTTCTTC. It is translated as CASSLVGGLDNEQFF.